The sequence of this TCR beta chain was determined in a study of blood T cell repertoires in COVID-19. Looking at the study overall: T cells, B-cell-depleted T cells, or PBMCs supplied cDNA or gDNA.

This CDR3 region has 14 residues. The germline CDR1 and CDR2 sequences are MNHEY and SVGAGI. The trim removed 4 bases at V and 5 bases at J, leaving 3 bases unmatched. Per the study methods: Quantification of nucleated cells was approximated via reference gene primer amplification. The repertoire was sequenced with immunoSEQ multiplex PCR; TCRdb's copy has only in-frame clones and lacks some. Clone size and V and J calls were adopted from that table, with D and trimming inferred from the DNA. The table shows 100,000 to 150,000 clones, with approximately 83% occurring only once. The specimen was peripheral blood. This chain links TRBV6-5 with TRBJ2-5; 11 nucleotides match TRBD2. The sequence was collected from an elderly man with active or convalescent COVID-19. CDR3 loop: CASSLAGGRETQYF. The CDR3 nucleotides are TGTGCCAGCAGTTTAGCGGGGGGGCGGGAGACCCAGTACTTC.